This T cell receptor beta chain was sequenced in a study of beta chain features in type 1 diabetes. Overall study findings and caveats: Within each of all four CD4+ subsets, Type 1 diabetes patients had TCRB CDR3s that were moderately but significantly shorter.

What was sequenced were expressed TCRB transcripts, since all of the isolated RNA had been reverse transcribed. The assay was immunoSEQ multiplex PCR, and TCRdb's table has in-frame clones only and misses some. This table holds some 350,000 clones, roughly 9.8% found once. Remarks on this clone: Its antigen is still unknown.

After removal of 5 bases from V and 10 bases from J, the junction contained 17 bases not matched to a gene. Germline CDR1 SGHDN, CDR2 FVKESK. This CDR3 is built from 16 residues. This chain connects TRBV14 to TRBJ1-2, with 9 bases that match TRBD1. The receptor comes from a man aged 25 to 40 with type 1 diabetes. The sample taken for sequencing was central memory CD4+ T cells from blood. Written as DNA, the CDR3 is TGTGCCAGCAGCTCTCCGGGACAGGGTGTATTCAGGGACTACACCTTC. It is translated as CASSSPGQGVFRDYTF.